The 19 T cell receptor beta chains below were found in one sample sequenced in a study of blood T cell repertoires in COVID-19. The method was immunoSEQ multiplex PCR; TCRdb's version includes in-frame clones alone and lacks a portion of them. This sample has approximately 58,000 clones, with 75% to 85% found just once. Sequenced: peripheral blood. The receptors shown here come from a man aged 60-69 years with COVID-19, enrolled during active disease.

A single count supports this clone. The rearrangement links TRBV6-2 or TRBV6-3 to TRBJ2-1; a weak D match, TRBD2 (6 bases). V lost 6 bases, J lost 4 bases, and 16 bases lay in between. Looked up from germline, CDR1 is MNHEY and CDR2 is SVGEGT. The CDR3 consists of 15 residues. The CDR3 DNA reads as TGTGCCAGCAGCCCCGCGGTAGCGGCGTACAATGAGCAGTTCTTC. This sequence encodes CASSPAVAAYNEQFF.

V usage is TRBV3-1 (or the pseudogene TRBV3-2) and J usage is TRBJ1-5; D is unclear. CDR1 is LGHDT, CDR2 YNNKEL, per germline (reference sequence). Trimming removed 0 bases at V and 3 bases at J, with 9 bases between. The CDR3 runs 15 residues. In nucleotides, the CDR3 is TGTGCCAGCAGCCAAGAAGGGAGGTTCAATCAGCCCCAGCATTTT. Protein product: CASSQEGRFNQPQHF.

This sequence joins TRBV7-9 and TRBJ1-6, with a tentative D call TRBD1 (5 bases). CDR1 and CDR2 (germline): SEHNR, FQNEAQ (reference sequence). There are 14 residues in the CDR3. V dropped 5 bases and J dropped 5 bases, with 10 bases sitting between them. The CDR3 sequence: CASSREGDNSPLHF. In nucleotides, the CDR3 is TGTGCCAGCAGCCGAGAAGGGGATAATTCACCCCTCCACTTT.

The chain carries TRBV2 and TRBJ2-4; possible D gene TRBD2, 5 bases. Germline V gene sequence: CDR1 SNHLY, CDR2 FYNNEI. The CDR3 consists of 14 residues. Trimming pared 9 bases from V and 0 bases from J, leaving 12 bases between. The CDR3 loop is CASGERLAKNIQYF. The CDR3 coding sequence is TGTGCCAGTGGGGAGAGGCTAGCCAAAAACATTCAGTACTTC.

The chain links TRBV18 to TRBJ2-5, with D perhaps matching TRBD2 (6 bases). Germline V gene lookup returns CDR1 KGHSH and CDR2 LQKENI. V lost 5 bases and J 1 base, leaving 11 bases between the germline ends. The CDR3 totals 14 residues. CDR3 residues: CASSGGVAQETQYF. The CDR3 DNA reads TGTGCCAGCTCAGGCGGGGTAGCCCAAGAGACCCAGTACTTC.

This clone has only one observation. The rearrangement links TRBV5-1 to TRBJ2-2, with a weak D call TRBD2 (5 bases). This CDR3 has 14 residues. The V gene lost 4 bases and the J gene lost 5 bases, with 12 bases spanning the gap. Germline V gene data show CDR1 as SGHRS and CDR2 as YFSETQ. CDR3 protein: CASSLRAETGELFF. The DNA for the CDR3 is TGCGCCAGCAGCCTGAGGGCAGAAACCGGGGAGCTGTTTTTT.

The J gene is TRBJ2-3, the V gene TRBV24-1; TRBD2 agrees at 8 bases. The CDR3 is made up of 15 amino acids. Germline V gives CDR1 KGHDR, CDR2 SFDVKD. The V segment lost 4 bases and the J segment 6 bases; nucleotides outside the gene matches: 8. The CDR3 sequence is CATSDPRTSPDTQYF. The CDR3 nucleotides are TGTGCCACCAGTGACCCTCGGACTAGCCCGGATACGCAGTATTTT.

This chain uses TRBV16 with TRBJ1-2; D might be TRBD1 (6 bases). CDR3 size: 15 residues. V gave up 4 bases and J gave up 3 bases, with 15 bases separating them. Germline assignment: CDR1 KGHSY and CDR2 FQNENV. The CDR3 nucleotides are TGTGCCAGCAGCCGACCAGGGGATATGGACTATGGCTACACCTTC. It specifies CASSRPGDMDYGYTF.

The chain links TRBV5-6 to TRBJ1-1; 9 nucleotides agree with TRBD1. V lost 4 bases and J lost 4; bases outside the gene matches: 14. CDR1 and CDR2 (germline): SGHDT, YYEEEE. The CDR3 spans 17 residues. In DNA, the CDR3 is TGTGCCAGCAGCCGGGACAGGGCGGGAAAAGGAGCCACTGAAGCTTTCTTT. Translation gives CASSRDRAGKGATEAFF. Filled out from reference TRBV5-6 and TRBJ1-1, the complete variable domain reads DAGVTQSPTHLIKTRGQQVTLRCSPKSGHDTVSWYQQALGQGPQFIFQYYEEEERQRGNFPDRFSGHQFPNYSSELNVNALLLGDSALYLCASSRDRAGKGATEAFFGQGTRLTVV.

The rearrangement joins TRBV15 to TRBJ2-5; D might be TRBD2 (6 bases). Germline lookup yields CDR1 LNHNV and CDR2 YYDKDF (reference sequence). Trimming cost V 3 bases and J 5 bases, with 16 bases left between them. The CDR3 contains 15 residues. DNA for the CDR3: TGTGCCACCAGCAGCGGATCCCACAGCGGGGAGACCCAGTACTTC. It is translated as CATSSGSHSGETQYF.

This clone appeared a few times. The chain combines TRBV15 with TRBJ1-3; no clear D gene. The V end lost 6 bases, the J end lost 0 bases, and 6 bases lay between the germline ends. The germline CDR1 and CDR2 sequences are LNHNV and YYDKDF (reference sequence). The CDR3 extends over 13 amino acids. The CDR3 here is CATREVSGNTIYF. In DNA form, the CDR3 reads TGTGCCACCAGGGAGGTCTCTGGAAACACCATATATTTT.

The chain carries TRBV5-1 and TRBJ2-2, with 9 positions matching TRBD1. V lost 4 bases to trimming and J lost 4 bases; unmatched junction nucleotides: 5. The CDR3 covers 15 residues. Germline-derived CDR1 and CDR2 are SGHRS and YFSETQ. The CDR3, as DNA: TGCGCCAGCAGCCTAACGGACAGGGGCACCGGGGAGCTGTTTTTT. Translation gives CASSLTDRGTGELFF. Full variable domain (outside the CDR3, taken from reference TRBV5-1 and TRBJ2-2): KAGVTQTPRYLIKTRGQQVTLSCSPISGHRSVSWYQQTPGQGLQFLFEYFSETQRNKGNFPGRFSGRQFSNSRSEMNVSTLELGDSALYLCASSLTDRGTGELFFGEGSRLTVL.

The rearrangement links TRBV5-4 to TRBJ2-7; 7 bases align to TRBD2. V was pared by 3 bases and J by 9 bases, with 21 bases of the junction left unmatched. The germline V gene has CDR1 SGHNT and CDR2 YYREEE (reference sequence). The CDR3 loop spans 17 amino acids. The CDR3 region is CASSSGLSGTTNLGQYF. The CDR3 nucleotides are TGTGCCAGCAGCTCGGGACTTTCCGGGACTACAAACTTAGGGCAGTACTTC.

The gene calls are TRBV2 and TRBJ1-3; no clear D gene. Germline lookup yields CDR1 SNHLY and CDR2 FYNNEI. The CDR3 totals 14 residues. Trimming removed 1 base at V and 4 bases at J, with 8 bases between. CDR3 sequence: CASSEGGIGNTIYF. As DNA, the CDR3 is TGTGCCAGCAGTGAAGGAGGGATCGGAAACACCATATATTTT.

The J gene is TRBJ1-2, the V gene TRBV27; 8 nucleotides align to TRBD1. CDR1 and CDR2 from the germline V gene are MNHEY and SMNVEV (reference sequence). Trimming removed 7 bases from V and 7 bases from J; junction bases left unmatched: 14. The CDR3 is 15 residues long. CDR3 protein: CASNRDRGWIGGYTF. The CDR3 DNA reads TGTGCCAGCAACCGAGACAGGGGCTGGATTGGTGGCTACACCTTC.

This chain uses TRBV19 with TRBJ2-1, with TRBD2 matching 9 bases. After removal of 1 base from V and 7 bases from J, the junction contained 2 bases not matched to a gene. Germline V gene lookup returns CDR1 LNHDA and CDR2 SQIVND (reference sequence). The CDR3 runs 14 residues. CDR3 region: CASSIVAGENEQFF. Here the CDR3 DNA reads TGTGCCAGTAGTATAGTAGCGGGAGAAAATGAGCAGTTCTTC.

The V gene is TRBV9, the J gene TRBJ2-7; maybe TRBD2 (6 bases). This CDR3 region has 13 residues. The germline gives CDR1 SGDLS, CDR2 YYNGEE. V was pared by 3 bases and J by 4 bases, with 11 bases between. In DNA form, the CDR3 reads TGTGCCAGCAGCGGGGGACTGAATTACGAGCAGTACTTC. Amino acid sequence: CASSGGLNYEQYF.

V gene TRBV5-1 combines with J gene TRBJ2-1; 7 bases match TRBD1. Germline CDR1 is SGHRS and CDR2 is YFSETQ. The CDR3 runs to 15 residues. The trim removed 2 bases at V and 0 bases at J, leaving 2 bases unmatched. The CDR3 is CASSFRDSSYNEQFF. The CDR3 bases are TGCGCCAGCAGCTTCCGGGACAGCTCCTACAATGAGCAGTTCTTC.

This clone is labeled medium-sized. This chain joins TRBV19 and TRBJ1-2, with a weak D call TRBD1 (6 bases). V was trimmed by 6 bases and J by 3 bases, leaving 17 bases between them. Germline V gives CDR1 LNHDA, CDR2 SQIVND (reference sequence). CDR3 length: 15 amino acids. The CDR3 DNA is TGTGCCAGTAGCCCGGACAGAAGCTCCCACTATGGCTACACCTTC. Encoded protein: CASSPDRSSHYGYTF.